A single TCR beta chain is shown here with its context. How the authors handled the data: Using reference gene primer amplification, nucleated cell counts were estimated. The method was immunoSEQ multiplex PCR; TCRdb's version includes in-frame clones alone and lacks a portion of them. V, J and clone size derive from that table, while D and trimming were established from the DNA sequence. The sample shows around 200,000 clones, about nine tenths of them seen only once. This entry belongs to a study of blood T cell repertoires in COVID-19. Study background: Sample material is recorded as cDNA or gDNA derived from T cells, B-cell-depleted T cells, or PBMCs.

V lost 4 bases and J lost 5, with 14 bases in between. Germline CDR1 MNHEY, CDR2 SMNVEV (reference sequence). The CDR3 contains 14 residues. The TCR was taken from a man of 80 years or more with acute or convalescent COVID-19. The chain links TRBV27 to TRBJ1-2; D possibly corresponds to TRBD1 (5 bases). Sequencing input: peripheral blood. CDR3 sequence (DNA): TGTGCCAGCAGTTCACCGACAGACCAATATGGCTACACCTTC. This translates into CASSSPTDQYGYTF.